The text below deals with one TCR beta chain. Its antigen remains unknown. This entry comes from a study of Tregs in tolerant kidney transplant recipients. Overall study findings and caveats: Findings come from small patient numbers and require larger validation.

Produced via immunoSEQ multiplex PCR; TCRdb's table is partial and in-frame only. The sample lists around 70,000 clones, around nine tenths occurring once. CD4+CD25+CD127- Tregs, CD4+CD25- non-Tregs, CD4 and CD8 cells were sorted. CDR1 is SGHDN, CDR2 FVKESK, per germline. This CDR3 comprises 15 residues. V shed 1 base, J shed 2 bases, and the junction held 5 bases outside the gene matches. This TCR derives from a human donor who received a combined kidney and bone marrow transplant. The sequencing here drew on CD8+ T cells from blood, taken before the transplant. V and J are TRBV14 and TRBJ2-7; 7 bases fit TRBD2. The CDR3 sequence is CASSQVSGATYEQYF. As DNA, the CDR3 is TGTGCCAGCAGCCAAGTGAGCGGGGCCACCTACGAGCAGTACTTC.